The T cell receptor (beta chain) under discussion was sequenced for a study of blood T cell repertoires in COVID-19. For the study at large: The study drew acute and convalescent COVID-19 samples from the United States, Italy and Spain.

Assay used: immunoSEQ multiplex PCR; TCRdb lists only in-frame clones, some missing. Of 150,000 to 200,000 clones listed, 80% to 90% are singletons. The CDR3 runs to 15 residues. Germline V lookup: CDR1 MDHEN, CDR2 SYDVKM. The V gene end was trimmed by 1 base and the J gene end by 6 bases; junction bases not matched to a gene: 5. Sequences were obtained from peripheral blood. This receptor was identified in a man aged 65 to 85 with active or convalescent COVID-19. The chain has TRBV28 and TRBJ2-3, with TRBD2 identical over 9 bases. The CDR3 nucleotides are TGTGCCAGCAGTTTATCTGCGGGAGGGCCGGATACGCAGTATTTT. Amino acids: CASSLSAGGPDTQYF.